The source of this TCR beta chain is a study of blood T cell repertoires in COVID-19. CDR1 is PRHDT and CDR2 is FYEKMQ in the germline V gene (reference sequence). This CDR3 has 14 residues. Trimming pared 6 bases from V and 4 bases from J, leaving 16 bases between. In the authors' workflow: Quantification of nucleated cells was approximated via reference gene primer amplification. This table comes from immunoSEQ multiplex PCR, and its TCRdb copy is limited to in-frame clones, with some not included. V and J calls and clone size come straight from that table; D and trimming were deduced from the DNA. The top ten clones hold less than 4.5% of a sample with some 150,000 clones, approximately 86% of them seen once.

The sample consisted of peripheral blood. The TCR comes from a woman between 55 and 75 years old with active or convalescent COVID-19. The chain has TRBV13 and TRBJ2-7; possible D gene TRBD2, 7 bases. CDR3 protein: CASSERGGSYEQYF. The CDR3 region has the DNA TGTGCCAGCAGTGAGAGGGGGGGATCTTACGAGCAGTACTTC.